This T cell receptor (beta chain) is drawn from a study of neurological immune-mediated disorders (dated by TCRdb to the late 2010s). At the level of the whole study: Peripheral blood TCR-beta repertoires from patients with HTLV-I-associated myelopathy (HAM/TSP), patients with multiple sclerosis, and healthy controls were compared in the study using UMI-based sequencing. The approximately 100 TCR-beta libraries included longitudinal samples, technical triplicates and paired sorted CD4+ and CD8+ T-cell subsets alongside PBMC samples. The cohort comprised about 68 subjects: around 15 HAM/TSP patients, approximately 34 multiple sclerosis patients and approximately 20 healthy controls. Broad study findings and their caveats: Across subjects, expanded clones never shared an identical CDR3 amino acid sequence, which suggests that the TCR-beta repertoires in every group were private. TCR clonal expansion was highest in HAM/TSP patients and lowest in MS patients, with MS patients falling below even healthy controls.

The healthy controls were volunteers from blood banks in Maryland, USA. TCR libraries for sorted subsets were made from 800,000 to 1,000,000 sorted CD4+ or CD8+ T cells. PBMCs were separated from peripheral blood using Ficoll-Hypaque density gradient centrifugation and then cryopreserved in liquid nitrogen. Paired sorted CD4+ and CD8+ subsets came from healthy controls, HAM/TSP patients and MS patients. This clonotype has a count of ten or more. There is no known antigen for this receptor. Nothing much larger sits one base from this clone, and base qualities are not available. cDNA was synthesized by template-switch 5'RACE using a primer carrying a 10-nucleotide random unique molecular identifier by which each TCR transcript was tagged. Every sequencing run yielded over 160 million TCR-beta sequences covering 15-18 subjects. The RNeasy kit was used for extraction of total RNA. The KAPA Real-time Library Amplification kit was used to amplify TCR-beta VDJ regions with primers for the TCR constant region and the 5'RACE anchor. Sample indexes and Illumina adaptors were added in a first PCR, and a second PCR then increased library yield. After Ampure bead purification, the roughly 650 bp TCR product was size-selected on a 2% E-gel SizeSelection system. Before pooling, library quality was assessed on a Bioanalyzer, concentration was determined with Qubit, and library quantification was performed with the Kapa Library Quantification kit. An Illumina HiSeq 2500 sequenced the libraries paired-end 2 x 150 bp. To increase sequence diversity, roughly 24-30% phiX was spiked into each library pool. The paper's processing steps were these. The quality-filtered reads were processed with the UMI-based MiGEC pipeline, whose error correction step removed more than 85% of the raw TCR sequences. VDJ genes were aligned to IMGT germline references, and each clonotype was defined by a unique CDR3 amino acid sequence together with V-J genes. VDJtools evaluated clonal expansion, Shannon diversity and CDR3 relatedness (CalcPairwiseDistances, ClusterSamples); CLCbio workbench built phylogenetic trees. Using coefficient-of-variation modelling across technical triplicates, the study counted a clone as expanded if it had at least 8 unique UMIs. In TCRdb, the public reads were trimmed at Q25 with fastp and aligned with MiXCR, with productive beta chains retained. For every CDR3 protein sequence, its rows merge into one entry that carries the most common genes and DNA. The V and J calls and clone size come from TCRdb's table, not from the authors' own analysis. In all, the sample holds fewer than 40,000 distinct CDR3 sequences, and 4.8% of those were seen once. Roughly 9% of the sample is in the top ten clones.

From the germline V gene (reference sequence), CDR1 is LGHDT and CDR2 is YNNKEL. V is trimmed back by 5 bases and J by 3 bases, and the junction contains 5 bases that no gene match accounts for. CDR3 length: 15 amino acids, cysteine to phenylalanine. This entry keeps only the CDR3 DNA: 45 bases, framed from base 1. Source material: CD4+ T cells from blood. The V and J segments used are TRBV3-1 and TRBJ1-5, and 9 junction bases match TRBD1. This clonotype originated in a man younger than 35 in good health. This receptor has the CDR3 CASSTGTGHNQPQHF. The DNA reads as follows: TGTGCCAGCAGCACCGGGACAGGGCACAATCAGCCCCAGCATTTT.